The sample holds one count of the clone carrying this TCR beta chain. These data originate in a study of T cells in Graves' hyperthyroidism and ophthalmopathy. Regions amplified from RNA transcripts were the TCR beta CDR3 regions. The HTBI primer set served for first-round RT-PCR of the TCR CDR3. TCRdb reanalysed the multiplex PCR reads using MiXCR and keeps one entry per CDR3 protein. The sample records approximately 410,000 distinct CDR3 sequences, about 14% being singletons. Looked up from germline, CDR1 is SEHNR and CDR2 is FQNEAQ (reference sequence). The CDR3 loop spans 12 amino acids. V lost 2 bases and J 5 bases, leaving 4 bases between the germline ends.

The sample taken for sequencing was blood. The J gene is TRBJ1-5, the V gene TRBV7-9, with D unclear. This clonotype originated in a man younger than 35 with Graves' ophthalmopathy. CDR3 sequence (DNA): TGTGCCAGCAGCTTATCCTATCAGCCCCAGCATTTT. Protein: CASSLSYQPQHF.